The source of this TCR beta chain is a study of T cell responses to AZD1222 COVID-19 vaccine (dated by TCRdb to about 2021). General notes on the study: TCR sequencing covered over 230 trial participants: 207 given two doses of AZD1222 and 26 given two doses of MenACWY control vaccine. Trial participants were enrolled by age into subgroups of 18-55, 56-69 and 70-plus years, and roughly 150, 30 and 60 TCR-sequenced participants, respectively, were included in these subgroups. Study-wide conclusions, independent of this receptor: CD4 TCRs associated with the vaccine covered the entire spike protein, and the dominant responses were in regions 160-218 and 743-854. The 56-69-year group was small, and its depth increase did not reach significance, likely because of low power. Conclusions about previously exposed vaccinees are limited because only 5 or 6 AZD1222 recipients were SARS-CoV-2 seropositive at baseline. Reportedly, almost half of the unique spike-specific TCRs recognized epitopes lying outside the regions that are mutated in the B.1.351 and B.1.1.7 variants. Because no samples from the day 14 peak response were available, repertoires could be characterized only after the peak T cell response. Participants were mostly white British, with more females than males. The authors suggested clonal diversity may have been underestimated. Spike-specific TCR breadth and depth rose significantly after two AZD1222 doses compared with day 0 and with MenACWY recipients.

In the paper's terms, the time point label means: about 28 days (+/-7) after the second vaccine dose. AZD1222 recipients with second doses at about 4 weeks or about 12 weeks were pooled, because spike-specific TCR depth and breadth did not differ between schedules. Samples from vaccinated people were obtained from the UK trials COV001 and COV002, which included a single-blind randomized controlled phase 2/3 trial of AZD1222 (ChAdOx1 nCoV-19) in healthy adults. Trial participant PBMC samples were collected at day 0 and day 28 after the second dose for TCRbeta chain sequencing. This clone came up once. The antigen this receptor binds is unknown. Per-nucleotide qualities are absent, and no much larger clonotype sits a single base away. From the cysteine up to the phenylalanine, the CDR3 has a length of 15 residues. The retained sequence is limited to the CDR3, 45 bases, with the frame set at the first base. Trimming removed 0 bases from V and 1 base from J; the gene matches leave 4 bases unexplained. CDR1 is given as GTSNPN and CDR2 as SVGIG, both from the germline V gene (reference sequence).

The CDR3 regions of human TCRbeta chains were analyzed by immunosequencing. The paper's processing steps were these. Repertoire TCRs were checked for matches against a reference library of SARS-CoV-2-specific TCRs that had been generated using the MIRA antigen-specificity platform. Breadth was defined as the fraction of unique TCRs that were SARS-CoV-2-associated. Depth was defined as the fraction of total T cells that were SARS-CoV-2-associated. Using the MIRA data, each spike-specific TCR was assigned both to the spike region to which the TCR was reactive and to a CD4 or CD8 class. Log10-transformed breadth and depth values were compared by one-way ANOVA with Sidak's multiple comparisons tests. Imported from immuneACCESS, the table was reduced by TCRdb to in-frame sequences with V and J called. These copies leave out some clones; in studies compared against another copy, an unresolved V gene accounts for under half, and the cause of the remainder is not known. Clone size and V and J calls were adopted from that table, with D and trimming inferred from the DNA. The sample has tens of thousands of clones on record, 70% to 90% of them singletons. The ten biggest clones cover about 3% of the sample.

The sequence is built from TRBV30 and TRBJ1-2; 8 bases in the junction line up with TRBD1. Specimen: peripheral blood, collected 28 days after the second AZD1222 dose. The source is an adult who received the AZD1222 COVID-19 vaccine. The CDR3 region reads CAWSVPGGSNYGYTF. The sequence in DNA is TGTGCCTGGAGTGTACCAGGGGGCAGTAACTATGGCTACACCTTC.